A selection of T cell receptor beta chains follows, all from one sample in a study of T cells in localized non-small cell lung cancer. Assay used: immunoSEQ multiplex PCR; TCRdb lists only in-frame clones, some missing. This table has tens of thousands of clones, 86% appearing once. Sequencing used peripheral blood, obtained before any cancer treatment. Receptor source: a male donor aged 60 or over with stage III squamous cell lung carcinoma. Both conserved end residues are part of each CDR3. Fields, in order: D gene, V gene, J gene, clone size, CDR3 DNA, CDR3 protein. D genes are given only for firm matches. Clone size is not always given. Where it is, it says once, few, many or a class for expanded clones.

.	TRBV13	TRBJ1-1	.	TGTGCCAGCAGCTTAAGACCACGGACTGAAGCTTTCTTT	CASSLRPRTEAFF
.	TRBV9	TRBJ2-1	few	TGTGCCAGCAGCGCCTTCCCGGCAGGGTACAATGAGCAGTTCTTC	CASSAFPAGYNEQFF
.	TRBV7-9	TRBJ2-1	.	TGTGCCAGCAGCTTCAGCGGATACTACAATGAGCAGTTCTTC	CASSFSGYYNEQFF
.	TRBV11-2	TRBJ2-7	.	TGTGCCAGCAGCTTACCAAGCCTAGTGTACTTC	CASSLPSLVYF
.	TRBV7-2	TRBJ1-2	.	TGTGCCAGCAGCTTAGTTTCGGGGGCTCTTGGCTACACCTTC	CASSLVSGALGYTF
TRBD1	TRBV5-1	TRBJ2-3	.	TGCGCCAGCAGCTTGGTACAGGGGGCAGATACGCAGTATTTT	CASSLVQGADTQYF
.	TRBV9	TRBJ1-6	.	TGTGCCAGCAGCGTAGACCAGAGCTCCTATAATTCACCCCTCCACTTT	CASSVDQSSYNSPLHF
TRBD2	TRBV29-1	TRBJ2-2	.	TGCAGCGTCTATACTAGCGCGAACACCGGGGAGCTGTTTTTT	CSVYTSANTGELFF
.	TRBV5-1	TRBJ1-2	.	TGCGCCAGCAGCTTGGCCTCCCTGGGAAGGGGGAAAAACTATGGCTACACCTTC	CASSLASLGRGKNYGYTF
.	TRBV6-1	TRBJ2-3	many	TGTGCCAGCAGCCACCGGCACGACACAGATACGCAGTATTTT	CASSHRHDTDTQYF
TRBD1	TRBV4-3	TRBJ1-1	.	TGCGCCAGCAGCCTCAGGGGGCTCCACACTGAAGCTTTCTTT	CASSLRGLHTEAFF
.	TRBV6-1	TRBJ1-1	.	TGTGCCAGCAGGGGCGGACAGTTGAACACTGAAGCTTTCTTT	CASRGGQLNTEAFF
.	TRBV28	TRBJ2-2	.	TGTGCCAGCAGTTTAAGAAACCCCGGGGAGCTGTTTTTT	CASSLRNPGELFF
.	TRBV5-1	TRBJ2-1	.	TGCGCCAGCAGCTTTTTAAGTGGGGCCTACAATGAGCAGTTCTTC	CASSFLSGAYNEQFF
.	TRBV6-6	TRBJ2-7	.	TGTGCCAGCGGGCCAGCCACCTACGAGCAGTACTTC	CASGPATYEQYF
TRBD2	TRBV11-2	TRBJ2-4	.	TGTGCCAGCAGCTTATTGACGGGAGGGACCTTAAACATTCAGTACTTC	CASSLLTGGTLNIQYF
TRBD2	TRBV10-3	TRBJ2-2	.	TGTGCCATCAGAGGCGGGGGGGCCGGCAGCGGGGAGCTGTTTTTT	CAIRGGGAGSGELFF
.	TRBV21-1	TRBJ2-2	.	TGTGCCAGGTTACTCGGGTGGATGGCCGGGGAGCTGTTTTTT	CARLLGWMAGELFF
.	TRBV4-3	TRBJ1-2	.	TGCGCCAGCAGCCCGGGGAGTAATTATAACTATGGCTACACCTTC	CASSPGSNYNYGYTF
.	TRBV18	TRBJ1-1	.	TGTGCCAGCTCACCGTCGGCTACTGGGACATCGAACACTGAAGCTTTCTTT	CASSPSATGTSNTEAFF
.	TRBV19	TRBJ1-1	.	TGTGCCAGTAGTCCCGGGGCGGGGGGACCAAACACTGAAGCTTTCTTT	CASSPGAGGPNTEAFF
.	TRBV19	TRBJ1-2	.	TGTGCCAGTGCCCTCGCGATAAATAATGGCTACACCTTC	CASALAINNGYTF
.	TRBV5-4	TRBJ1-1	.	TGTGCCAGCAGCCCACCGGGACCGGCGAAGGTCACTGAAGCTTTCTTT	CASSPPGPAKVTEAFF
TRBD1	TRBV19	TRBJ2-6	.	TGTGCCAGTACACCGGGACAGGGGTTATTCTCTGGGGCCAACGTCCTGACTTTC	CASTPGQGLFSGANVLTF
.	TRBV2	TRBJ2-5	.	TGTGCCAGCAGTGGGACTCGACAAGAGACCCAGTACTTC	CASSGTRQETQYF
TRBD1	TRBV27	TRBJ2-7	.	TGTGCCAGCAGAAAACGACAGGGGGCCATGGGCCACGAGCAGTACTTC	CASRKRQGAMGHEQYF
.	TRBV30	TRBJ1-5	.	TGTGCCTGGAGTGATTGGACCAACAATCAGCCCCAGCATTTT	CAWSDWTNNQPQHF
.	TRBV7-2	TRBJ2-5	.	TGTGCCAGCAGCTTAGATCGGATTCCCCAAGAGACCCAGTACTTC	CASSLDRIPQETQYF
.	TRBV11-2	TRBJ1-2	few	TGTGCCAGCAGCTTCTCCCCCACGGAAAACTATGGCTACACCTTC	CASSFSPTENYGYTF
TRBD1	TRBV2	TRBJ2-1	.	TGTGCCAGCGGGACGTCCATACAGGGGGGCAATGAGCAGTTCTTC	CASGTSIQGGNEQFF
.	TRBV10-2	TRBJ1-5	.	TGCGCCAGCAGTGACCCGCAGAACAATCAGCCCCAGCATTTT	CASSDPQNNQPQHF
.	TRBV5-1	TRBJ2-7	.	TGCGCCAGCAGCCACGAGCGTTACGAGCAGTACTTC	CASSHERYEQYF
.	TRBV5-1	TRBJ1-2	.	TGCGCCAGCAGGGCCACCGGCGGGGACAAACTTAACTATGGCTACACCTTC	CASRATGGDKLNYGYTF
TRBD1	TRBV28	TRBJ1-6	few	TGTGCCAGCAGTTCTAGGGGGCGTTATTCACCCCTCCACTTT	CASSSRGRYSPLHF
.	TRBV2	TRBJ2-3	.	TGTGCCAGCAGTCATCGTGGGGGGAAAGACACAGATACGCAGTATTTT	CASSHRGGKDTDTQYF
.	TRBV11-2	TRBJ2-3	.	TGTGCCAGCAGCTTAGGGCCGGCGGGCACAGATACGCAGTATTTT	CASSLGPAGTDTQYF
.	TRBV10-2	TRBJ2-2	.	TGCGCCAGCAAGTTGTTGGCGGGCGGGACGAACACCGGGGAGCTGTTTTTT	CASKLLAGGTNTGELFF
TRBD2	TRBV9	TRBJ2-7	.	TGTGCCAGCAGCGTAGCGGGAGGCCGGCCATGGACCTACGAGCAGTACTTC	CASSVAGGRPWTYEQYF
.	TRBV19	TRBJ1-1	.	TGTGCCACCATAATAGGGGGGGGCACTGAAGCTTTCTTT	CATIIGGGTEAFF
.	TRBV7-6	TRBJ2-7	.	TGTGCCAGCAGCTTATCGGACAGTAACTACGAGCAGTACTTC	CASSLSDSNYEQYF
.	TRBV2	TRBJ1-3	.	TGTGCCAGCAGTGTAGGGCAGAGGGGCTCTGGAAACACCATATATTTT	CASSVGQRGSGNTIYF
.	TRBV28	TRBJ1-2	.	TGTGCCAGCAGCTTAGGTGCCACCCTCTATGGCTACACCTTC	CASSLGATLYGYTF
.	TRBV4-2	TRBJ2-3	.	TGTGCCAGCAGCCAAGATGGCAGTCCTAGCACAGATACGCAGTATTTT	CASSQDGSPSTDTQYF
.	TRBV5-3	TRBJ1-1	few	TGTGCCAGAAGCTTGGCGGGCCCAAGACTCATGAACACTGAAGCTTTCTTT	CARSLAGPRLMNTEAFF
TRBD1	TRBV28	TRBJ1-4	.	TGTGCCAGCAGTCCGACCTCAGGGGGAACTGAAAAACTGTTTTTT	CASSPTSGGTEKLFF
.	TRBV11-1	TRBJ2-1	.	TGTGCCAGCAGCCCCCTTCGAGGGATAAGGGACAATGAGCAGTTCTTC	CASSPLRGIRDNEQFF
.	TRBV5-1	TRBJ2-2	.	TGCGCCAGCAGCTTATTTGGTAGGGAGCTGTTTTTT	CASSLFGRELFF
.	TRBV30	TRBJ2-7	.	TGTGCCTGGTCAGGGGGGTCCTACGAGCAGTACTTC	CAWSGGSYEQYF
.	TRBV10-3	TRBJ1-1	few	TGTGCCATCAGGGCTGCGACTGAAGCTTTCTTT	CAIRAATEAFF
TRBD2	TRBV6-5	TRBJ2-7	.	TGTGCCAGCGGACTAGCGGGAGGCGAGCAGTACTTC	CASGLAGGEQYF
TRBD2	TRBV5-6	TRBJ2-3	.	TGTGCCAGCGGGACTAGCGGGAGCACAGATACGCAGTATTTT	CASGTSGSTDTQYF
.	TRBV19	TRBJ2-1	once	TGTGCCAGTAGTATAGGAAACAGGAATGAGCAGTTCTTC	CASSIGNRNEQFF